The TCR beta chain described here comes from a study of T cells in Graves' hyperthyroidism and ophthalmopathy. General study results and limits: Ophthalmopathy could be told apart from stable hyperthyroidism with a 13 V-J model. The model anticipated ophthalmopathy a median approximately six months pre-onset.

This clonotype was seen only a few times. Its target is unknown. The CDR3 regions of TCR beta were amplified from RNA transcripts. A first-round RT-PCR of the TCR CDR3 used the HTBI primer set. TCRdb fed the multiplex PCR reads into MiXCR, producing one record per CDR3 protein. The profile shows 730,000 or so distinct CDR3 sequences, around 19% of them singletons. The CDR3 extends over 17 amino acids. The germline V and J ends were trimmed by 2 bases and 4 bases, with 18 bases remaining between them. Germline V lookup: CDR1 SGHAT, CDR2 FQNNGV. The sample of blood was obtained at first hyperthyroidism diagnosis (before any ophthalmopathy symptoms). Fresh peripheral blood, under 11 ml, yielded the PBMCs.

Sequencing was done on a sample of blood. The source is a woman between 50 and 59 years old with Graves' hyperthyroidism that later progressed to Graves' ophthalmopathy. The rearrangement uses TRBV11-2 and TRBJ1-3; maybe TRBD1 (6 bases). This CDR3 is CASSLNHGQSAGNTIYF. The CDR3 DNA reads TGTGCCAGCAGCTTAAATCACGGACAGTCCGCCGGAAACACCATATATTTT.